This T cell receptor (beta chain) was identified during a study of memory CD4+ T cells and cytomegalovirus serostatus. Overall study findings and caveats: Suggested: most of the CMV-linked TCR signature lies in CD4+ memory cells.

The sort gate was single viable CD3+CD4+CD8-CD45RO+ cells for memory CD4+ T cells. Serostatus was set by detecting CMV pp150, pp28, p38, p52 IgG. Points on this clone: The antigen remains undetermined.

Assay used: immunoSEQ multiplex PCR; TCRdb lists only in-frame clones, some missing. The table lists fewer than 50,000 clones, about 82% of them singletons. Losses at the gene ends were 6 bases for V and 3 bases for J; bases not matched to a gene: 6. This CDR3 is built from 14 residues. The germline gives CDR1 SGHAT, CDR2 FQNNGV. Input material: memory CD4+ T cells from blood. The source of this sequence is an adult in good health and CMV-seronegative. The chain combines TRBV11-2 with TRBJ2-7, with 9 positions matching TRBD2. The CDR3 sequence: CASSLSGRGYEQYF. CDR3 nucleotide sequence: TGTGCCAGCAGTCTTAGCGGGAGAGGCTACGAGCAGTACTTC.